Below, 5 T cell receptor beta chains from the same sample are listed, as sequenced in a study of T cells in pancreatic ductal adenocarcinoma. The selected patients with pancreatic ductal adenocarcinoma had surgery but no neoadjuvant therapy. Data came from immunoSEQ multiplex PCR; TCRdb stores just in-frame clones and leaves some out. The data show roughly 100,000 clones, more than 90% seen once. Sequencing was carried out using PBMCs. These receptor sequences come from a human donor with pancreatic ductal adenocarcinoma.

This chain connects TRBV2 to TRBJ2-1; 11 bases fit TRBD2. This CDR3 has 15 residues. The germline CDR1 and CDR2 sequences are SNHLY and FYNNEI. Germline trimming cut 1 base from V and 9 bases from J; bases unmatched to any gene: 5. CDR3 amino acids: CASSEGTSGWGEQFF. The CDR3, as DNA: TGTGCCAGCAGTGAAGGGACTAGCGGGTGGGGTGAGCAGTTCTTC.

In this sample, this clone turned up once. J is TRBJ1-2 and V is TRBV4-1; 7 nucleotides agree with TRBD1. CDR3 size: 16 residues. The ends lost 4 bases at V and 6 bases at J; junction bases unmatched: 14. CDR1 and CDR2 (germline): MGHRA, YSYEKL. The CDR3, as DNA: TGCGCCAGCAGCCCTACCCCAGGGGGGCCGGGGGATGGCTACACCTTC. The encoded protein is CASSPTPGGPGDGYTF.

The chain is built from TRBV5-6 and TRBJ2-5, with D tentatively TRBD2 (6 bases). The J call may not be correct, given that the DNA end is closer to TRBJ2-7. The CDR3 consists of 15 residues. CDR1 and CDR2 (germline): SGHDT, YYEEEE. CDR3 loop: CASSFGGMSSYEQYF. The CDR3 nucleotides are TGTGCCAGCAGCTTTGGGGGGATGAGCTCCTACGAGCAGTACTTC.

The chain joins TRBV11-2 to TRBJ2-1, with 13 bases fitting TRBD2. Germline CDR1 reads SGHAT; CDR2 reads FQNNGV. Germline trimming cut 3 bases from V and 0 bases from J; bases unmatched to any gene: 5. The CDR3 is made up of 18 amino acids. The CDR3 region is CASSFPTSGRSSYNEQFF. CDR3 bases: TGTGCCAGCAGCTTTCCGACTAGCGGGAGGAGCTCCTACAATGAGCAGTTCTTC.

The CDR3 DNA reads TGTGCCAGCAGCTTGGGGGTGACGGGTGAGCAGTTCTTC. Its protein product is CASSLGVTGEQFF. The rearrangement uses TRBV5-4 and TRBJ2-1; no definite D call. CDR1 is SGHNT, CDR2 YYREEE, per germline (reference sequence). The germline V and J ends were trimmed by 0 bases and 9 bases, with 10 bases remaining between them. This CDR3 spans 13 amino acids. Supplemented by reference TRBV5-4 and TRBJ2-1, the full variable domain reads ETGVTQSPTHLIKTRGQQVTLRCSSQSGHNTVSWYQQALGQGPQFIFQYYREEENGRGNFPPRFSGLQFPNYSSELNVNALELDDSALYLCASSLGVTGEQFFGPGTRLTVL.